This is a list of T cell receptor beta chains from one sample in a study of T-cell memory formation after mild COVID-19. TCRdb ran MiXCR on the 5' RACE reads and lists one entry per CDR3 protein. The sample yields 140,000 or so distinct CDR3 sequences, around 5.8% seen once. Material: PBMCs or a T cell subset sorted from them (not recorded which). Receptors were obtained from an adult woman who had mild COVID-19 (a few samples of this study predate the infection). Cell type and time point are not known. The CDR3 runs from the conserved cysteine through the conserved F or W. A D gene is named only where the DNA matches it firmly. Size is omitted from some rows. Given values are once, few, many or a class for expanded clones.

V	J	size	D	CDR3	DNA
TRBV7-3	TRBJ2-6	many	TRBD1	CASSLAATGTGDRSGANVLTF	TGTGCCAGCAGCTTAGCCGCAACCGGGACAGGGGACCGATCGGGGGCCAACGTCCTGACTTTC
TRBV24-1	TRBJ2-1	few	TRBD1	CATSATTDRVYNEQFF	TGTGCCACCAGTGCCACCACGGACAGGGTTTACAATGAGCAGTTCTTC
TRBV7-9	TRBJ2-7	NA	TRBD2	CASSSTSEASYEQYF	TGTGCCAGCAGCTCTACTAGCGAAGCCTCCTACGAGCAGTACTTC
TRBV7-3	TRBJ1-1	NA	NA	CASSLKPQGTEAFF	TGTGCCAGCAGCTTAAAACCTCAGGGGACTGAAGCTTTCTTT
TRBV27	TRBJ2-7	many	NA	CASSLGTPGPYEQYF	TGTGCCAGCAGTCTCGGGACCCCGGGCCCCTACGAGCAGTACTTC
TRBV13	TRBJ2-5	many	TRBD2	CASSLTLAGDEETQYF	TGTGCCAGCAGCTTAACGCTAGCGGGAGACGAAGAGACCCAGTACTTC
TRBV27	TRBJ2-5	few	TRBD2	CASRTSGRGKETQYF	TGTGCCAGCAGGACTAGCGGGAGAGGGAAAGAGACCCAGTACTTC
TRBV20-1	TRBJ2-5	NA	NA	CSVSRGKETQYF	TGCAGTGTAAGCCGCGGCAAGGAGACCCAGTACTTC
TRBV29-1	TRBJ1-2	few	TRBD1	CSVEGRGPKGYGYTF	TGCAGCGTCGAGGGTAGGGGGCCTAAGGGCTATGGCTACACCTTC
TRBV30	TRBJ2-3	many	TRBD1	CAWSYGGQARIQYF	TGTGCCTGGAGTTACGGGGGACAGGCCCGCATCCAGTATTTT
TRBV2	TRBJ2-1	NA	NA	CASSDSSRTYNEQFF	TGTGCCAGCAGTGATTCCAGTCGGACCTACAATGAGCAGTTCTTC
TRBV20-1	TRBJ2-4	many	NA	CSAREAGGTLAKNIQYF	TGCAGTGCTAGAGAGGCAGGGGGGACCCTAGCCAAAAACATTCAGTACTTC
TRBV3-1	TRBJ1-1	few	TRBD1	CASSHAPGGGTEAFF	TGTGCCAGCAGCCATGCCCCAGGGGGAGGCACTGAAGCTTTCTTT
TRBV12-3/TRBV12-4	TRBJ2-2	many	NA	CASSSGTNTGELFF	TGTGCCAGCAGTTCAGGGACCAACACCGGGGAGCTGTTTTTT
TRBV20-1	TRBJ2-1	NA	NA	CSALTSGNEQFF	TGCAGTGCTCTGACTAGTGGCAATGAGCAGTTCTTC
TRBV5-6	TRBJ2-4	many	NA	CASSLVGHSLAKNIQYF	TGTGCCAGCAGCTTGGTGGGACACAGTCTGGCCAAAAACATTCAGTACTTC
TRBV5-1	TRBJ2-2	NA	TRBD1	CASSSGDRGTGELFF	TGCGCCAGCAGCTCCGGGGACAGGGGGACCGGGGAGCTGTTTTTT
TRBV12-3/TRBV12-4	TRBJ1-5	many	NA	CASSWTGGEQPQHF	TGTGCCAGCAGCTGGACGGGAGGGGAGCAGCCCCAGCATTTT
TRBV20-1	TRBJ1-2	NA	NA	CSARDRGLLRAYGYTF	TGCAGTGCTAGAGACCGCGGGCTCCTTCGGGCCTATGGCTACACCTTC
TRBV29-1	TRBJ2-1	many	NA	CSVGRTYYNEQFF	TGCAGCGTTGGGAGGACTTACTACAATGAGCAGTTCTTC
TRBV7-2	TRBJ1-2	few	TRBD1	CASSSWDRASYGYTF	TGTGCCAGCAGCTCGTGGGACAGGGCGTCCTATGGCTACACCTTC
TRBV7-8	TRBJ2-5	many	NA	CASSLGGLPGETQYF	TGTGCCAGCAGCTTAGGGGGCCTTCCGGGGGAGACCCAGTACTTC
TRBV12-3/TRBV12-4	TRBJ2-7	few	NA	CASSLKEGAGLYF	TGTGCCAGCAGTTTAAAGGAGGGGGCCGGCCTGTACTTC
TRBV5-1	TRBJ2-1	many	TRBD2	CASSPRTSGRTNEQFF	TGCGCCAGCAGCCCCCGAACTAGCGGGAGAACCAATGAGCAGTTCTTC
TRBV2	TRBJ2-3	NA	TRBD2	CASSRRLADRQYF	TGTGCCAGCAGTCGACGACTAGCAGATAGGCAGTATTTT
TRBV7-6	TRBJ2-3	many	NA	CASSLLSTRVASTDTQYF	TGTGCCAGCAGCCTGCTCTCGACCAGGGTCGCTAGCACAGATACGCAGTATTTT
TRBV19	TRBJ1-2	once	NA	CASILTGTAYGYTF	TGTGCCAGTATTCTTACCGGGACGGCCTATGGCTACACCTTC
TRBV3-1	TRBJ2-1	few	NA	CASSQDEARVF	TGTGCCAGCAGCCAAGACGAGGCCAGGGTCTTC
TRBV7-6	TRBJ2-7	many	TRBD2	CASSFSPGGSGSYEQYF	TGTGCCAGCAGCTTCAGCCCAGGGGGTAGCGGGAGTTACGAGCAGTACTTC
TRBV5-1	TRBJ1-2	NA	NA	CASSSTTGNYGYTF	TGCGCCAGCAGCTCGACGACAGGCAACTATGGCTACACCTTC
TRBV7-8	TRBJ2-3	many	NA	CASSLIEPPNTQYF	TGTGCCAGCAGCTTAATTGAGCCCCCAAATACGCAGTATTTT
TRBV5-1	TRBJ2-2	NA	NA	CASSGRAGNTGELFF	TGCGCCAGCAGCGGCAGGGCCGGGAACACCGGGGAGCTGTTTTTT
TRBV7-2	TRBJ2-5	NA	TRBD2	CASSFGGARETQYF	TGTGCCAGCAGCTTCGGGGGGGCCCGGGAGACCCAGTACTTC
TRBV3-1	TRBJ2-1	NA	NA	CASSQDIGGNEQFF	TGTGCCAGCAGCCAAGATATCGGAGGCAATGAGCAGTTCTTC
TRBV20-1	TRBJ2-7	few	NA	CSAKWWGSYEQYF	TGCAGTGCTAAGTGGTGGGGCTCCTACGAGCAGTACTTC
TRBV5-5	TRBJ2-3	many	NA	CASSSGDGGSTDTQYF	TGTGCCAGCAGCTCAGGGGACGGAGGGAGCACAGATACGCAGTATTTT
TRBV5-5	TRBJ2-3	few	TRBD2	CASSFLAGSSTDTQYF	TGTGCCAGCAGCTTCTTAGCGGGAAGTAGCACAGATACGCAGTATTTT
TRBV5-1	TRBJ2-2	NA	NA	CASSQQGTGELFF	TGCGCCAGCAGCCAACAGGGCACCGGGGAGCTGTTTTTT
TRBV7-2	TRBJ2-2	NA	TRBD1	CASSFTGDTGELFF	TGTGCCAGCAGCTTTACAGGGGACACCGGGGAGCTGTTTTTT
TRBV7-9	TRBJ2-3	few	TRBD2	CASSFPGGLGGNTDTQYF	TGTGCCAGCAGCTTTCCGGGAGGACTCGGAGGAAACACAGATACGCAGTATTTT
TRBV3-1	TRBJ2-5	many	TRBD1	CASSHPWTGKETQYF	TGTGCCAGCAGCCATCCATGGACAGGGAAAGAGACCCAGTACTTC
TRBV20-1	TRBJ2-1	many	NA	CSASPTGGEQFF	TGCAGTGCTAGCCCGACCGGGGGTGAGCAGTTCTTC
TRBV20-1	TRBJ2-3	many	TRBD2	CSASPILAASTDTQYF	TGCAGTGCTAGCCCCATACTAGCGGCTAGCACAGATACGCAGTATTTT
TRBV7-3	TRBJ2-5	many	NA	CASSSHGGNGETQYF	TGTGCCAGCAGCTCGCATGGAGGGAATGGGGAGACCCAGTACTTC
TRBV5-1	TRBJ1-2	NA	NA	CASSLDQRGGYTF	TGCGCCAGCAGCTTGGACCAAAGGGGAGGCTACACCTTC
TRBV18	TRBJ2-3	many	NA	CASSSGHPLTDTQYF	TGTGCCAGCTCATCGGGACACCCCCTCACAGATACGCAGTATTTT
TRBV5-5	TRBJ1-6	NA	NA	CASSLARWGNSPLHF	TGTGCCAGCAGCTTGGCCCGGTGGGGTAATTCACCCCTCCACTTT